This passage covers 9 T cell receptor beta chains from one sample sequenced in a study of STAT5B mutations in CD4+ large granular lymphocyte leukemia (dated 2022 in TCRdb). Libraries were built with the immunoSEQ multiplex PCR assay. Sourced from immuneACCESS, this table was stored by TCRdb with only in-frame sequences that have V and J called. A share of the clones is absent; for the studies checked, an unresolved V gene accounts for under half, and the remainder has no known explanation. The sample has fewer than 7,000 clones on record, approximately 69% of them singletons. The ten most abundant clones make up about 1.9% of the sample. The sequenced sample was PBMCs. These receptors were taken from a woman aged 70-85 years with CD4+ T-cell large granular lymphocyte leukemia.

V is TRBV30 and J is TRBJ2-5; maybe TRBD2 (6 bases). The CDR3 is 11 residues long. V shed 5 bases and J shed 4 bases, with 8 bases lying between them. CDR1 is GTSNPN, CDR2 SVGIG, per germline (reference sequence). The CDR3 protein is CAWGTRETQYF. CDR3 nucleotide sequence: TGTGCCTGGGGGACTCGAGAGACCCAGTACTTC.

CDR3 region: CASSLNPTRSGANVLTF. CDR3 DNA: TGTGCCAGCAGCTTAAATCCTACCCGCTCTGGGGCCAACGTCCTGACTTTC. The V call is TRBV7-3, the J call TRBJ2-6; D is unclear. The CDR3 loop spans 17 amino acids. Germline V gene data show CDR1 as SGHTA and CDR2 as FQGTGA. Trimming pared 1 base from V and 0 bases from J, leaving 10 bases between.

The rearrangement uses TRBV7-8 and TRBJ1-2; no definite D call. Germline V gene sequence: CDR1 SGHVS, CDR2 FQNEAQ. Trimming took off 2 bases at V and 2 bases at J, with 9 bases between the two ends. This CDR3 is built from 14 residues. CDR3 amino acids: CASSLRAENYGYTF. The CDR3 bases are TGTGCCAGCAGCTTAAGGGCCGAGAACTATGGCTACACCTTC. The complete variable domain, with remaining parts taken from reference TRBV7-8 and TRBJ1-2, reads GAGVSQSPRYKVAKRGQDVALRCDPISGHVSLFWYQQALGQGPEFLTYFQNEAQLDKSGLPSDRFFAERPEGSVSTLKIQRTQQEDSAVYLCASSLRAENYGYTFGSGTRLTVV.

This chain connects TRBV4-1 to TRBJ2-3; tentative D call: TRBD1 (5 bases). Trimming shortened V by 0 bases and J by 2 bases, and 9 bases separated the two germline ends. Germline V gene sequence: CDR1 MGHRA, CDR2 YSYEKL. The CDR3 is 15 amino acids. CDR3 DNA sequence: TGCGCCAGCAGCCAAGATCAGGGCGCCACAGATACGCAGTATTTT. Encoded protein: CASSQDQGATDTQYF.

This clone was seen a handful of times. The chain is built from TRBV28 and TRBJ1-3, with a tentative D call TRBD1 (5 bases). The CDR3 sequence is 14 residues long. Looked up from germline, CDR1 is MDHEN and CDR2 is SYDVKM. Trimming removed 4 bases from V and 7 bases from J, with 14 bases in between. For the CDR3, the DNA is TGTGCCAGCAGTTCGGCAGGGAGGCATAACACCATATATTTT. Translation gives CASSSAGRHNTIYF.

CDR3 residues: CASSTTDIYQPQHF. The CDR3 region has the DNA TGTGCCAGTAGTACGACGGACATTTATCAGCCCCAGCATTTT. The chain is built from TRBV19 and TRBJ1-5, with D possibly TRBD1 on 5 matching bases. CDR1 and CDR2 (germline): LNHDA, SQIVND (reference sequence). V shed 4 bases and J shed 5 bases, with 12 bases lying between them. This CDR3 spans 14 amino acids.

The rearrangement links TRBV6-5 to TRBJ1-4, with D perhaps matching TRBD1 (6 bases). Trimming took off 4 bases at V and 3 bases at J, with 9 bases between the two ends. This CDR3 has 14 amino acids. The germline V gene has CDR1 MNHEY and CDR2 SVGAGI. The CDR3 here is CASSFSGANEKLFF. CDR3 nucleotide sequence: TGTGCCAGCAGTTTCTCAGGGGCTAATGAAAAACTGTTTTTT.

The chain is built from TRBV19 and TRBJ1-5, with a tentative D call TRBD1 (6 bases). The CDR3 is made up of 15 amino acids. Germline assignment: CDR1 LNHDA and CDR2 SQIVND (reference sequence). Trimming pared 6 bases from V and 2 bases from J, leaving 14 bases between. In DNA form, the CDR3 reads TGTGCCAGTAGCCAACAGGGCGAGGGCAATCAGCCCCAGCATTTT. It is translated as CASSQQGEGNQPQHF.

The V call is TRBV2, the J call TRBJ2-2; 11 nucleotides line up with TRBD2. Germline values: CDR1 SNHLY, CDR2 FYNNEI. Trimming took 7 bases from V and 5 from J; bases not matched to a gene: 6. The CDR3 sequence is 15 residues long. This CDR3 reads CASKLAGDFTGELFF. DNA of the CDR3: TGTGCCAGCAAACTAGCGGGGGACTTTACCGGGGAGCTGTTTTTT.